The rows below give T cell receptor beta chains drawn from one sample of a study of T cell responses to AZD1222 COVID-19 vaccine. Method: immunoSEQ multiplex PCR; TCRdb's copy keeps in-frame clones and lacks some. The data contain about 120,000 clones, nearly 90% of them singletons. The specimen comprised peripheral blood, sampled on day 0 of AZD1222 vaccination. These receptors all stem from an adult in good health. Both conserved end residues are part of each CDR3. The D gene is left open where the match is weak. The size of a clone is reported for some rows only, either as once, few or many, or as a class for expanded clones.

V: TRBV19; size: .; J: TRBJ2-7; D: .; DNA: TGTGCCAGTAGTAGTCGCGGGAAGGGCTACGAGCAGTACTTC; CDR3: CASSSRGKGYEQYF
V: TRBV6-5; size: few; J: TRBJ2-1; D: .; DNA: TGTGCCAGCAGTCCGACCTCAGGGAAGGCTGAGCAGTTCTTC; CDR3: CASSPTSGKAEQFF
V: TRBV19; size: .; J: TRBJ2-3; D: TRBD2; DNA: TGTGCCAGTAGTTTTCATAGCGGGGGGGCCCCAGATACGCAGTATTTT; CDR3: CASSFHSGGAPDTQYF
V: TRBV5-1; size: .; J: TRBJ1-1; D: .; DNA: TGCGCCAGCAGCTTAGCGGTTACTACTGAAGCTTTCTTT; CDR3: CASSLAVTTEAFF
V: TRBV7-2; size: .; J: TRBJ2-3; D: .; DNA: TGTGCCAGCAGCTTAGTCGGGGCCAGCACAGATACGCAGTATTTT; CDR3: CASSLVGASTDTQYF
V: TRBV11-2; size: .; J: TRBJ2-7; D: TRBD1; DNA: TGTGCCAGCAGCTCGGACAGGGGGTCCTACGAGCAGTACTTC; CDR3: CASSSDRGSYEQYF
V: TRBV19; size: .; J: TRBJ2-1; D: TRBD2; DNA: TGTGCCAGTAGTGTTCGGACTAGCGGGAGTAGCAATGAGCAGTTCTTC; CDR3: CASSVRTSGSSNEQFF
V: TRBV19; size: .; J: TRBJ2-2; D: TRBD2; DNA: TGTGCCAGTAGTATTTTTAGCGGGAGGGACTTCACCGGGGAGCTGTTTTTT; CDR3: CASSIFSGRDFTGELFF
V: TRBV5-6; size: .; J: TRBJ2-1; D: .; DNA: TGTGCCAGCAGCTTGTTTTACTCCTACAATGAGCAGTTCTTC; CDR3: CASSLFYSYNEQFF
V: TRBV19; size: .; J: TRBJ2-3; D: TRBD1; DNA: TGTGCCAGTAGTGGGACAGGGACAACAGATACGCAGTATTTT; CDR3: CASSGTGTTDTQYF
V: TRBV7-9; size: .; J: TRBJ2-1; D: .; DNA: TGTGCCAGCGGACAGTCGGGTCGTGAGTACAATGAGCAGTTCTTC; CDR3: CASGQSGREYNEQFF
V: TRBV3-1/TRBV3-2; size: .; J: TRBJ2-1; D: .; DNA: TGTGCCAGCAGCCAAGATCAGGGGAGCTCCTACAATGAGCAGTTCTTC; CDR3: CASSQDQGSSYNEQFF
V: TRBV5-4; size: .; J: TRBJ1-6; D: .; DNA: TGTGCCAGCAGCAACGCTGGAAGCTCCTATAATTCACCCCTCCACTTT; CDR3: CASSNAGSSYNSPLHF
V: TRBV7-2; size: .; J: TRBJ1-2; D: .; DNA: TGTGCCAGCAGGCCCCGCCAGGGAGGAGGTGGCTACACCTTC; CDR3: CASRPRQGGGGYTF
V: TRBV6-5; size: once; J: TRBJ1-5; D: .; DNA: TGTGCCAGCAGTTCAACAGGACGGCGTGGGCCCCAGCATTTT; CDR3: CASSSTGRRGPQHF
V: TRBV5-1; size: .; J: TRBJ2-5; D: .; DNA: TGCGCCAGCAGCTCGGGACAGCGGGGAGAGACCCAGTACTTC; CDR3: CASSSGQRGETQYF
V: TRBV27; size: .; J: TRBJ1-5; D: .; DNA: TGTGCCAGCTCTTCGGCCCAGTTCAATCAGCCCCAGCATTTT; CDR3: CASSSAQFNQPQHF
V: TRBV12-3/TRBV12-4; size: .; J: TRBJ1-5; D: .; DNA: TGTGCCAGCAGTGGGACCGGGTCCCACCATTTT; CDR3: CASSGTGSHHF
V: TRBV11-1; size: .; J: TRBJ1-1; D: TRBD1; DNA: TGTGCCAGCAGCTTAGCGGACAGGGAGGGCACTGAAGCTTTCTTT; CDR3: CASSLADREGTEAFF
V: TRBV4-1; size: .; J: TRBJ1-6; D: .; DNA: TGCGCCAGCAGCCAAGTCCCGACAGGCGTTGATAATTCACCCCTCCACTTT; CDR3: CASSQVPTGVDNSPLHF
V: TRBV5-1; size: few; J: TRBJ1-4; D: TRBD1; DNA: TGCGCCAGCAGCTTGTCGACAGGGGGTAATGAAAAACTGTTTTTT; CDR3: CASSLSTGGNEKLFF
V: TRBV30; size: .; J: TRBJ1-1; D: .; DNA: TGTGCCTGGAGTGTCCTAGGCAGGCAGAACACTGAAGCTTTCTTT; CDR3: CAWSVLGRQNTEAFF
V: TRBV30; size: once; J: TRBJ1-3; D: .; DNA: TGTGCCTGCACAGGGAAACGAGGAAACACCATATATTTT; CDR3: CACTGKRGNTIYF
V: TRBV30; size: .; J: TRBJ2-7; D: TRBD2; DNA: TGTGCCCACGGGAGGGGAAACTACGAGCAGTACTTC; CDR3: CAHGRGNYEQYF
V: TRBV4-2; size: .; J: TRBJ1-6; D: .; DNA: TGTGCCAGCAGCCAACTCGGGACGGGGAATTCACCCCTCCACTTT; CDR3: CASSQLGTGNSPLHF
V: TRBV7-2; size: once; J: TRBJ2-1; D: TRBD2; DNA: TGTGCCAGCAGCCTGACTAGCGGGAGACACAATGAGCAGTTCTTC; CDR3: CASSLTSGRHNEQFF
V: TRBV10-1; size: .; J: TRBJ2-3; D: TRBD1; DNA: TGCGCCCGACTCGGGGGGACAGGGGGCAGAGATACGCAGTATTTT; CDR3: CARLGGTGGRDTQYF
V: TRBV18; size: .; J: TRBJ1-6; D: .; DNA: TGTGCCAGCTCACAACAGGAGACTAATTCACCCCTCCACTTT; CDR3: CASSQQETNSPLHF
V: TRBV10-2; size: .; J: TRBJ1-5; D: .; DNA: TGCGCCAGCAGCGAGGGAGGGTATCAGCCCCAGCATTTT; CDR3: CASSEGGYQPQHF
V: TRBV30; size: .; J: TRBJ2-1; D: .; DNA: TGTGCCTGGAGTCGCCCCACCTACAATGAGCAGTTCTTC; CDR3: CAWSRPTYNEQFF
V: TRBV6-6; size: few; J: TRBJ1-1; D: .; DNA: TGTGCCAGCAGTTATAGAGCGAACACTGAAGCTTTCTTT; CDR3: CASSYRANTEAFF
V: TRBV9; size: .; J: TRBJ1-2; D: TRBD1; DNA: TGTGCCAGCAGCTTACTAATTACCGACGGACAGGGGCGATTTGGAGACTATGGCTACACCTTC; CDR3: CASSLLITDGQGRFGDYGYTF
V: TRBV28; size: once; J: TRBJ1-1; D: .; DNA: TGTGCCAGCGGGACGGTGAACACTGAAGCTTTCTTT; CDR3: CASGTVNTEAFF
V: TRBV28; size: .; J: TRBJ1-3; D: .; DNA: TGTGCCAGCACAGGGTTCTCTGGAAACACCATATATTTT; CDR3: CASTGFSGNTIYF
V: TRBV9; size: few; J: TRBJ1-6; D: TRBD1; DNA: TGTGCCAGCAGCGCCTCGGGACAGGGTGGATCACCCCTCCACTTT; CDR3: CASSASGQGGSPLHF
V: TRBV12-3/TRBV12-4; size: .; J: TRBJ1-2; D: .; DNA: TGTGCCAGCAGTACCCAATATGGCTACACCTTC; CDR3: CASSTQYGYTF
V: TRBV13; size: .; J: TRBJ1-3; D: TRBD1; DNA: TGTGCCAGCACCCTCGGGGCAGGGGGCGAAAACACCATATATTTT; CDR3: CASTLGAGGENTIYF
V: TRBV2; size: .; J: TRBJ2-1; D: .; DNA: TGTGCCAGCACCCCAACTGGGCTAGCGAGCAATGAGCAGTTCTTC; CDR3: CASTPTGLASNEQFF
V: TRBV3-1/TRBV3-2; size: .; J: TRBJ2-1; D: TRBD2; DNA: TGTGCCAGCAGCCGAGGGACTAGCGGGACCTATGAGCAGTTCTTC; CDR3: CASSRGTSGTYEQFF
V: TRBV10-1; size: .; J: TRBJ1-2; D: TRBD1; DNA: TGCGCCAGCAGTGAGTCGGGGACAGGACTTTATGGCTACACCTTC; CDR3: CASSESGTGLYGYTF
V: TRBV25-1; size: .; J: TRBJ1-1; D: TRBD1; DNA: TGTGCCAGCAGTGGGGATCAGGGGGTGAACACTGAAGCTTTCTTT; CDR3: CASSGDQGVNTEAFF
V: TRBV7-2; size: once; J: TRBJ1-6; D: .; DNA: TGTGCCAGCAGCTTAGGGGGAGGGATTGGGAATTCACCCCTCCACTTT; CDR3: CASSLGGGIGNSPLHF
V: TRBV28; size: .; J: TRBJ1-1; D: TRBD1; DNA: TGTGCCAGCACCTTGACAGGGTCGGACACTGAAGCTTTCTTT; CDR3: CASTLTGSDTEAFF
V: TRBV5-1; size: .; J: TRBJ2-1; D: TRBD2; DNA: TGCGCCAGCAGCTGGACTAGCGGGGGGACAAATGAGCAGTTCTTC; CDR3: CASSWTSGGTNEQFF
V: TRBV29-1; size: few; J: TRBJ1-1; D: TRBD1; DNA: TGCAGCGTCTACCTCAGGGGGACGGACACTGAAGCTTTCTTT; CDR3: CSVYLRGTDTEAFF
V: TRBV29-1; size: .; J: TRBJ2-7; D: TRBD1; DNA: TGCAGCGTGGCAGGGGGTGGAATCGACGAGCAGTACTTC; CDR3: CSVAGGGIDEQYF
V: TRBV18; size: .; J: TRBJ2-1; D: .; DNA: TGTGCCAGCTCACCAGGGGGCCCCCTGTCCTACAATGAGCAGTTCTTC; CDR3: CASSPGGPLSYNEQFF
V: TRBV5-1; size: .; J: TRBJ1-2; D: .; DNA: TGCGCCAGCAGCTTGGGCTCTGGCTACACCTTC; CDR3: CASSLGSGYTF
V: TRBV7-2; size: .; J: TRBJ2-7; D: .; DNA: TGTGCCATGGATACAGGGTTATCGCGGGAGCAGTACTTC; CDR3: CAMDTGLSREQYF
V: TRBV18; size: .; J: TRBJ1-2; D: TRBD1; DNA: TGTGCCAGCTCAACAGGGGAGGCGTATGGCTACACCTTC; CDR3: CASSTGEAYGYTF